This T cell receptor (beta chain) was obtained from a study of blood T cell repertoires in COVID-19. Across the whole study: COVID-19 samples from acute and convalescent phases originated in the United States, Italy and Spain. T cells, B-cell-depleted T cells, or PBMCs provided the cDNA or gDNA that served as material.

As processed by the authors: Amplification with reference gene primers provided the estimates of nucleated cell counts. Produced via immunoSEQ multiplex PCR; TCRdb's table is partial and in-frame only. Clone size and V and J calls were adopted from that table, with D and trimming inferred from the DNA. The table lists about 290,000 clones, around four fifths of them singletons. Germline V gene data show CDR1 as SGHRS and CDR2 as YFSETQ. The ends lost 4 bases at V and 2 bases at J; junction bases unmatched: 6. The CDR3 runs to 16 residues. Sequencing was done on a sample of peripheral blood. The chain employs TRBV5-1 and TRBJ2-7; 13 bases are a match to TRBD2. This clonotype was obtained from a woman aged 50 to 65 with active or convalescent COVID-19. The CDR3 nucleotides are TGCGCCAGCAGCGAAACGACTAGCGGGAGGCCCTACGAGCAGTACTTC. This gives the protein CASSETTSGRPYEQYF.